These 32 T cell receptor beta chains originate from one sample sequenced in a study of shared clonotypes between healthy human individuals. TCRdb's copy holds only in-frame clones and misses some; the assay was immunoSEQ multiplex PCR. The sample yields roughly 300,000 clones, 87% seen once. What was sequenced was memory CD8+ T cells sorted from blood. The subset: CD45RO+ cells pooled with CCR7-negative TemRA cells. The source of these receptors is a man aged 18 to 29 in good health.

The chain's CDR3 is CSVEGLAENTGELFF. CDR3 DNA sequence: TGCAGCGTTGAGGGGCTAGCGGAGAACACCGGGGAGCTGTTTTTT. V usage is TRBV29-1 and J usage is TRBJ2-2; TRBD2 aligns across 7 bases. The CDR3 extends over 15 amino acids. Germline CDR1 reads SQVTM; CDR2 reads ANQGSEA. Unmatched junction bases numbered 5, after V lost 3 bases and J lost 1 base.

This clone occurred once. The chain couples TRBV10-1 to TRBJ2-3, with D unresolved. The V gene's germline CDR1 is WNHNN and CDR2 SYGVQD (reference sequence). The CDR3 is 17 amino acids. V lost 3 bases and J lost 3, with 19 bases in between. The chain's CDR3 is CASSDPNAPGYTDTQYF. In nucleotides, the CDR3 is TGCGCCAGCAGTGACCCGAACGCGCCAGGATATACAGATACGCAGTATTTT.

The chain has TRBV27 and TRBJ2-3; D is possibly TRBD2 (6 bases). From germline, CDR1 is MNHEY and CDR2 SMNVEV (reference sequence). The CDR3 contains 13 residues. Trimming took 5 bases from V and 6 from J, leaving 12 bases between them. CDR3 sequence reads: CASSPGTADTQYF. The DNA for the CDR3 is TGTGCCAGCAGTCCGGGGACTGCCGATACGCAGTATTTT.

V is TRBV28 and J is TRBJ2-3; 8 nucleotides line up with TRBD1. The ends lost 3 bases at V and 2 bases at J; junction bases unmatched: 4. CDR3 size: 15 residues. The germline CDR1 and CDR2 sequences are MDHEN and SYDVKM. Written as DNA, the CDR3 is TGTGCCAGCAGTTTGAGACAGGGGTTCACAGATACGCAGTATTTT. Translated: CASSLRQGFTDTQYF.

At least ten counts were recorded for this clone. CDR3 in amino acids: CASSFLAGGLGDTQYF. DNA of the CDR3: TGTGCCAGCAGCTTTCTAGCGGGGGGGCTTGGTGATACGCAGTATTTT. This chain uses TRBV7-6 with TRBJ2-3; 12 bases map to TRBD2. V shed 3 bases and J 6 bases; nucleotides not matched to a gene: 7. The CDR3 has 16 residues. Germline values: CDR1 SGHVS, CDR2 FNYEAQ.

The rearrangement joins TRBV2 to TRBJ2-1; maybe TRBD2 (6 bases). Germline V gives CDR1 SNHLY, CDR2 FYNNEI. V was shortened by 10 bases and J by 8 bases, with 21 bases between the two germline ends. The CDR3 runs to 14 residues. The CDR3 region has the DNA TGTGCCACCATATCGGGGGTCGCGGACCATGAGCAGTTCTTC. Amino acids: CATISGVADHEQFF.

J is TRBJ2-1 and V is TRBV5-4, with D perhaps matching TRBD1 (6 bases). The germline V gene encodes CDR1 SGHNT and CDR2 YYREEE (reference sequence). CDR3 length: 16 amino acids. Trimming took 2 bases from V and 3 from J, leaving 15 bases between them. The chain's CDR3 is CASSFSGTGYYNEQFF. The CDR3 nucleotides read TGTGCCAGCAGCTTTTCCGGAACAGGGTACTACAATGAGCAGTTCTTC. Drawing the rest from reference TRBV5-4 and TRBJ2-1, the complete variable domain is ETGVTQSPTHLIKTRGQQVTLRCSSQSGHNTVSWYQQALGQGPQFIFQYYREEENGRGNFPPRFSGLQFPNYSSELNVNALELDDSALYLCASSFSGTGYYNEQFFGPGTRLTVL.

The CDR3 reads CASSANLHEQYF. As DNA, the CDR3 is TGTGCCAGCAGCGCCAACCTCCACGAGCAGTACTTC. J is TRBJ2-7 and V is TRBV9; D call uncertain. The germline V and J ends were trimmed by 3 bases and 5 bases, with 9 bases remaining between them. This CDR3 is built from 12 residues. Germline CDR1 is SGDLS and CDR2 is YYNGEE.

This chain connects TRBV4-3 to TRBJ1-6; D possibly corresponds to TRBD1 (5 bases). The V end lost 0 bases, the J end lost 9 bases, and 12 bases lay between the germline ends. The CDR3 is 15 amino acids. Germline V gives CDR1 LGHNA, CDR2 YSLEER. CDR3 region: CASSQDTGGGSPLHF. The CDR3 DNA follows: TGCGCCAGCAGCCAAGACACAGGCGGTGGTTCACCCCTCCACTTT.

The J gene is TRBJ2-3, the V gene TRBV19, with 9 bases matching TRBD1. The CDR3 extends over 17 amino acids. V shed 6 bases, J shed 4 bases, and the junction held 14 bases outside the gene matches. CDR1 is LNHDA, CDR2 SQIVND, per germline (reference sequence). Here the CDR3 reads CASSLTVRDREADTQYF. The CDR3 DNA follows: TGTGCCAGTAGCCTCACCGTTCGGGACAGGGAGGCAGATACGCAGTATTTT.

The rearrangement uses TRBV27 and TRBJ1-4; D perhaps matches TRBD1 (6 bases). From germline, CDR1 is MNHEY and CDR2 SMNVEV (reference sequence). The ends were cut back, 7 bases at V and 4 bases at J, with 10 bases in the middle. The CDR3 spans 13 residues. CDR3 residues: CASTSRGNEKLFF. The CDR3 DNA reads TGTGCCAGCACCTCCAGGGGTAATGAAAAACTGTTTTTT.

The V gene is TRBV7-8, the J gene TRBJ2-7; D may be TRBD1 (6 bases). V lost 2 bases and J lost 5, with 13 bases in between. CDR1 and CDR2 from the germline V gene are SGHVS and FQNEAQ. The CDR3 is 14 residues long. CDR3 DNA: TGTGCCAGCAGCTTACTTACAGGGCTCCACGAGCAGTACTTC. Translated: CASSLLTGLHEQYF.

The rearrangement joins TRBV20-1 to TRBJ1-2, with D perhaps matching TRBD1 (5 bases). This CDR3 is built from 10 residues. From germline, CDR1 is DFQATT and CDR2 SNEGSKA (reference sequence). Trimming shortened V by 6 bases and J by 7 bases, and 9 bases separated the two germline ends. The CDR3 reads CSAHDSGYTF. In nucleotides, the CDR3 is TGCAGTGCCCACGACAGTGGCTACACCTTC.

The rearrangement links TRBV1 to TRBJ1-5. TRBV1 corresponds to a pseudogene. The CDR3 runs 17 residues. The CDR3 is CTSSQDTVRGDNQPQHF. Written as DNA, the CDR3 is TGCACCAGCAGCCAAGATACAGTCCGAGGGGACAATCAGCCCCAGCATTTT.

This clone was counted once. The rearrangement uses TRBV2 and TRBJ2-7; 11 bases map to TRBD2. Germline V lookup: CDR1 SNHLY, CDR2 FYNNEI. With V trimmed by 6 bases and J by 2 bases, 9 bases remained unmatched. The CDR3 has 16 residues. CDR3 region: CASSLRVAGGTYEQYF. Here the CDR3 DNA reads TGTGCCAGCAGCCTACGAGTAGCGGGAGGGACCTACGAGCAGTACTTC.

This chain joins TRBV2 and TRBJ2-7, with D possibly TRBD2 on 6 matching bases. V was cut by 4 bases and J by 6 bases, with 7 bases left in between. From germline, CDR1 is SNHLY and CDR2 FYNNEI. The CDR3 runs to 11 residues. The CDR3 loop reads CASSGGVEQYF. Here the CDR3 DNA reads TGTGCCAGCAGTGGGGGGGTCGAGCAGTACTTC.

The V gene is TRBV5-1, the J gene TRBJ1-1, with 7 bases aligning to TRBD1. The CDR3 is 15 residues long. CDR1 and CDR2 from the germline V gene are SGHRS and YFSETQ. The V and J ends lost 2 bases and 4 bases, in that order; junction bases with no gene match: 8. The CDR3 bases are TGCGCCAGCAGCTTTTTTACAGGGGCGGGCACTGAAGCTTTCTTT. It translates to CASSFFTGAGTEAFF. Supplemented by reference TRBV5-1 and TRBJ1-1, the full variable domain reads KAGVTQTPRYLIKTRGQQVTLSCSPISGHRSVSWYQQTPGQGLQFLFEYFSETQRNKGNFPGRFSGRQFSNSRSEMNVSTLELGDSALYLCASSFFTGAGTEAFFGQGTRLTVV.

The gene calls are TRBV10-3 and TRBJ1-2, with no clear D. Trimming removed 3 bases at V and 3 bases at J, with 11 bases between. The length of the CDR3 is 14 residues. Germline V gene data show CDR1 as ENHRY and CDR2 as SYGVKD. CDR3 coding DNA: TGTGCCATCAGTGAATTAAGGCAGCACTATGGCTACACCTTC. This gives the protein CAISELRQHYGYTF.

The chain carries TRBV7-9 and TRBJ2-3; no definite D call. Germline assignment: CDR1 SEHNR and CDR2 FQNEAQ (reference sequence). The CDR3 consists of 14 residues. V lost 5 bases, J lost 1 base, and 10 bases lay in between. CDR3 DNA sequence: TGTGCCAGCAGCCCAACTCAGGGCACAGATACGCAGTATTTT. Translating it yields CASSPTQGTDTQYF.

The chain joins TRBV28 to TRBJ2-7; 9 nucleotides match TRBD1. There are 16 residues in the CDR3. V gave up 7 bases and J gave up 2 bases; unmatched junction bases: 12. Looked up from germline, CDR1 is MDHEN and CDR2 is SYDVKM. The CDR3 bases are TGTGCCAGCACCGCTTCAGCCGGGACAGGGCCCTACGAGCAGTACTTC. It yields the protein CASTASAGTGPYEQYF.

V usage is TRBV13 and J usage is TRBJ2-1; D could derive from TRBD1 or TRBD2 (5 bases each). The CDR3 extends over 15 amino acids. The V gene's germline CDR1 is PRHDT and CDR2 FYEKMQ (reference sequence). Between the trimmed V and J ends, which lost 3 bases and 4 bases, there was a span of 13 bases. Here the CDR3 DNA reads TGTGCCAGCAGCTTCGGGACGTCTAATTACAATGAGCAGTTCTTC. It translates to CASSFGTSNYNEQFF.

The chain links TRBV28 to TRBJ1-1, with D unclear. The CDR3 has 14 amino acids. Germline CDR1 and CDR2: MDHEN and SYDVKM. Trimming took off 8 bases at V and 0 bases at J, with 13 bases between the two ends. CDR3: CASGSWGLNTEAFF. In nucleotides, the CDR3 is TGTGCCAGCGGGAGCTGGGGATTGAACACTGAAGCTTTCTTT.

V gene TRBV19 combines with J gene TRBJ1-2, with D tentatively TRBD1 (5 bases). V shed 10 bases and J shed 0 bases, with 12 bases lying between them. From germline, CDR1 is LNHDA and CDR2 SQIVND (reference sequence). The CDR3 is made up of 13 amino acids. The CDR3 loop is CATRQGANYGYTF. In nucleotides, the CDR3 is TGTGCCACCCGGCAGGGAGCTAACTATGGCTACACCTTC.

The rearrangement uses TRBV5-1 and TRBJ2-3; 8 positions match TRBD2. Trimming at V came to 4 bases and at J to 3 bases, leaving 19 bases not matched to a gene. This CDR3 comprises 19 residues. Germline V lookup: CDR1 SGHRS, CDR2 YFSETQ. Written as DNA, the CDR3 is TGCGCCAGCAGCCAGGAGGTCGGCGGGAGGCCGGTGGGGACAGATACGCAGTATTTT. Its translation: CASSQEVGGRPVGTDTQYF.

The rearrangement uses TRBV5-6 and TRBJ2-1, with TRBD2 identical over 8 bases. With V trimmed by 4 bases and J by 3 bases, 9 bases remained unmatched. The CDR3 covers 16 residues. The V gene's germline CDR1 is SGHDT and CDR2 YYEEEE. CDR3 sequence reads: CASSRVAGLHYNEQFF. The CDR3 DNA follows: TGTGCCAGCAGCCGCGTAGCGGGGCTCCACTACAATGAGCAGTTCTTC.

The CDR3 region has the DNA TGCGCCAGCAGGGACAGTCCAACTGAAGCTTTCTTT. Its protein is CASRDSPTEAFF. This chain links TRBV10-2 with TRBJ1-1; D might be TRBD1 (6 bases). Deletions cut 6 bases from V and 5 bases from J, with 10 bases between. Germline values: CDR1 WSHSY, CDR2 SAAADI. The CDR3 contains 12 residues.

V gene TRBV9 combines with J gene TRBJ2-3, with 10 bases identical to TRBD2. The CDR3 length is 16 residues. Per the germline V gene, CDR1 is SGDLS and CDR2 is YYNGEE. V lost 4 bases and J lost 0; bases outside the gene matches: 5. CDR3 residues: CASSPWTSGSTDTQYF. The CDR3 region has the DNA TGTGCCAGCAGCCCTTGGACTAGCGGAAGCACAGATACGCAGTATTTT.

This rearrangement joins TRBV4-1 to TRBJ2-7; no reliable D call. The germline V gene encodes CDR1 MGHRA and CDR2 YSYEKL. V shed 4 bases and J shed 2 bases, with 15 bases lying between them. CDR3 length: 15 residues. This chain's CDR3 is CASSLTSVPPYEQYF. The DNA of the CDR3 is TGCGCCAGCAGCCTCACCAGCGTACCCCCCTACGAGCAGTACTTC.

For this clone: Germline is not matched at one junction end, which may reflect a read error. The gene calls are TRBV6-1 and TRBJ1-1, with a weak D call TRBD1 (5 bases). CDR1 and CDR2 from the germline V gene are MNHNS and SASEGT. CDR3 length: 15 amino acids. The CDR3 region has the DNA TGTGCCAGCAGTGAAGCGCATAAGGGGAACGCTGAAGCTTTCTTT. It codes for CASSEAHKGNAEAFF.

This rearrangement joins TRBV7-8 to TRBJ2-7, with D possibly TRBD2 on 6 matching bases. The V end was cut by 4 bases, the J end by 4 bases, with 20 bases between. CDR1 and CDR2 from the germline V gene are SGHVS and FQNEAQ. CDR3 size: 16 residues. The CDR3 is CASSYRLAEERYEQYF. The CDR3 region has the DNA TGTGCCAGCAGCTATCGATTAGCGGAGGAAAGGTACGAGCAGTACTTC.

This clone was recorded once. The genes are TRBV5-1 and TRBJ2-7, with D possibly matching TRBD1 (6 bases). The ends were cut back, 2 bases at V and 3 bases at J, with 12 bases in the middle. Germline V lookup: CDR1 SGHRS, CDR2 YFSETQ. This CDR3 has 14 amino acids. Written as DNA, the CDR3 is TGCGCCAGCAGCTTCGTGACAGGCGACTACGAGCAGTACTTC. It yields the protein CASSFVTGDYEQYF. Looking up the rest from reference TRBV5-1 and TRBJ2-7 gives the full variable domain: KAGVTQTPRYLIKTRGQQVTLSCSPISGHRSVSWYQQTPGQGLQFLFEYFSETQRNKGNFPGRFSGRQFSNSRSEMNVSTLELGDSALYLCASSFVTGDYEQYFGPGTRLTVT.

The chain combines TRBV10-2 with TRBJ2-1; D is unresolved. The CDR3 has 11 amino acids. CDR1 and CDR2 from the germline V gene are WSHSY and SAAADI. V lost 9 bases, J lost 8 bases, and 11 bases lay in between. The CDR3 DNA reads TGCGCCAGTACGGCGGTGGATGAGCAGTTCTTC. It specifies CASTAVDEQFF.